The rows below give T cell receptor beta chains drawn from one sample of a study of neurological immune-mediated disorders. Each CDR3 protein gets one entry after TCRdb re-called the 5' RACE reads with MiXCR. The repertoire includes 50,000 to 65,000 distinct CDR3 sequences, around 4.8% of them detected once, and roughly 3.4% sits in the top ten. Sequences were obtained from PBMCs. These TCRs come from a woman aged 45-65 years with multiple sclerosis. The CDR3 runs from the conserved cysteine through the conserved F or W. Size tells how often a clone was seen (once, few, many) or the class of an expanded clone, and some rows leave it out.

V | size | CDR3
TRBV2 | medium-sized | CASSGNRVPTGELFF
TRBV5-1 | many | CASTAGTGANVLTF
TRBV7-2 | many | CASSGRDRETQYF
TRBV5-5 | many | CASSAKQGIMNTEAFF
TRBV9 | few | CASSVGLTDTQYF
TRBV20-1 | many | CSARVSGGSGTGSTEAFF
TRBV5-1 | many | CASSLARGPYPNEQFF
TRBV3-1 | many | CASSPGTGGGTEAFF
TRBV20-1 | - | CSAENRQRGDTEAFF
TRBV12-3/TRBV12-4 | many | CASSRLEPNNEQFF
TRBV4-3 | many | CASSQELAGGGEQYF
TRBV5-1 | many | CASSLTSGGASEQFF
TRBV12-3/TRBV12-4 | many | CASRPNRVLGGEQYF
TRBV24-1 | many | CATSDPGADTDTQYF
TRBV5-1 | many | CASSLQGSGELFF
TRBV11-1 | many | CASSLAGGQDEQFF
TRBV5-6 | many | CASSFLEAPGETQYF
TRBV20-1 | few | CSARLQGVGQPQHF
TRBV20-1 | many | CSAPGTGRDNEQFF
TRBV5-1 | many | CASSLITASLDEQFF
TRBV10-2 | many | CASSKSGREDTQYF
TRBV5-1 | - | CASSWTVKETQYF
TRBV24-1 | many | CATSLGETQYF
TRBV5-1 | many | CASSYGANTGELFF
TRBV5-1 | many | CASSLTRANNEQFF
TRBV9 | many | CASSVSGGLDGYTF
TRBV9 | many | CASSVDRGGTDTQYF
TRBV5-1 | many | CASSLPAGSMNTEAFF
TRBV11-3 | many | CASSAPRGAGANVLTF
TRBV5-1 | many | CASSLGHDGDSPLNF
TRBV20-1 | many | CSAREGRLYYGYTF
TRBV29-1 | many | CSVEIGGAAAYNEQFF
TRBV12-3/TRBV12-4 | many | CASSYRMNQPQHF
TRBV4-3 | - | CASSQADYSGNEQFF
TRBV10-3 | many | CAISESGELFF
TRBV7-2 | - | CATKQGAWTPLNF
TRBV12-3/TRBV12-4 | - | CASSSLGQIGFSGYTF
TRBV6-2/TRBV6-3 | many | CASSLTSRFYSNQPQHF
TRBV6-6 | many | CASKASLNEKLFF
TRBV5-1 | many | CASTGIAGANVLTF
TRBV4-3 | many | CASSHWDRPDGYTF
TRBV5-7 | many | CASSLAVSGNLCEQYF
TRBV7-3 | many | CASSPADTGELFF
TRBV20-1 | many | CSARGRGGGKNIQYF
TRBV21-1 | - | CASPTHAWIDNQPQHF
TRBV5-1 | many | CASSLEESSYNEQFF
TRBV5-1 | many | CASSSQGASTEAFF
TRBV7-2 | many | CASSFLAGGPQDTQYF
TRBV19 | many | CASSPSGGSETQYF
TRBV7-2 | many | CASSLLQGANYGYTF